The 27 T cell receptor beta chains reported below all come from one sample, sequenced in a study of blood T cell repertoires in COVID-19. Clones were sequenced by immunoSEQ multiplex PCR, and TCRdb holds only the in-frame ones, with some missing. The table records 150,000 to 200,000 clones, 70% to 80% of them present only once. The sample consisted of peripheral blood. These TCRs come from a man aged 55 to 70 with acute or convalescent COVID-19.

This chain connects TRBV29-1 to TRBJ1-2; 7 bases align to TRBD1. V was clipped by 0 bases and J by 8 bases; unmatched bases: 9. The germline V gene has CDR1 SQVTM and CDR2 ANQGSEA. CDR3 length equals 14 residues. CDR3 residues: CSVEDRIRGYGYTF. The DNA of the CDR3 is TGCAGCGTTGAAGATAGGATCAGGGGGTACGGCTACACCTTC.

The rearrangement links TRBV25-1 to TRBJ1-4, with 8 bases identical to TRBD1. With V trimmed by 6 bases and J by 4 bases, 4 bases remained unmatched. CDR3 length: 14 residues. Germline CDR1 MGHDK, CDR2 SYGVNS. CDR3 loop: CASRETGVNEKLFF. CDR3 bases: TGTGCCAGCAGGGAGACAGGGGTTAATGAAAAACTGTTTTTT.

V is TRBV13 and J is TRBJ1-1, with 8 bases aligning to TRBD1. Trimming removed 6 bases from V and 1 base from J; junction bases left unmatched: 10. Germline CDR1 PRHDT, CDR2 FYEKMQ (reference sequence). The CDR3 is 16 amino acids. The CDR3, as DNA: TGTGCCAGCAGGGGAGGGTGGACAGGGCCGAACACTGAAGCTTTCTTT. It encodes CASRGGWTGPNTEAFF.

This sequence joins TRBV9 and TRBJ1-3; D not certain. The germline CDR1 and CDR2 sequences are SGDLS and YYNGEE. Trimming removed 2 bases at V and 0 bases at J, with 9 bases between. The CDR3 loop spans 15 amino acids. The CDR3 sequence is CASSVGQSSGNTIYF. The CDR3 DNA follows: TGTGCCAGCAGCGTGGGCCAGAGCTCTGGAAACACCATATATTTT.

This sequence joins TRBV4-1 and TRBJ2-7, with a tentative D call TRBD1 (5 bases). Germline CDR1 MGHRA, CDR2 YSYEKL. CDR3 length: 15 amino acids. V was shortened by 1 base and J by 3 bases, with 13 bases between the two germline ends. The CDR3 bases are TGCGCCAGCAGCCAAGGGCAGGGCCTCAGCTACGAGCAGTACTTC. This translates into CASSQGQGLSYEQYF.

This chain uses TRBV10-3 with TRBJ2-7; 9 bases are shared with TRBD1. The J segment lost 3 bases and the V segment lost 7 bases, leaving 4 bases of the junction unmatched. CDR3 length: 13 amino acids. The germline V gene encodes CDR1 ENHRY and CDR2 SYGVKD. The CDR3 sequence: CAITRDRDYEQYF. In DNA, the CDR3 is TGTGCCATCACCCGGGACAGGGACTACGAGCAGTACTTC.

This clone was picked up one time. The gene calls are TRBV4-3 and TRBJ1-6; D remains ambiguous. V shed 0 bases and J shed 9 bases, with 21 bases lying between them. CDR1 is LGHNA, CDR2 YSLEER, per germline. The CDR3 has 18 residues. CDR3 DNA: TGCGCCAGCAGCCAAGATACGATCGTCAGTCTTGCAGGTTCACCCCTCCACTTT. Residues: CASSQDTIVSLAGSPLHF.

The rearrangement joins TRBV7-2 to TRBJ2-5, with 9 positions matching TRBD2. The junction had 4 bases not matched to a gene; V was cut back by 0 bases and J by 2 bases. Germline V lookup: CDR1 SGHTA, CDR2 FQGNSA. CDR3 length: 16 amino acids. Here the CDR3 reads CASSLAMSGGQETQYF. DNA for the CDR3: TGTGCCAGCAGCTTAGCGATGAGCGGGGGGCAAGAGACCCAGTACTTC.

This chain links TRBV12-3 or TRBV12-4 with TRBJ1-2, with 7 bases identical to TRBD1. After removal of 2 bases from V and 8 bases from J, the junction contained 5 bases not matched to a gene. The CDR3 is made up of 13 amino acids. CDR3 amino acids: CASSLMTGKGYTF. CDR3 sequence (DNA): TGTGCCAGCAGTTTAATGACAGGGAAAGGCTACACCTTC.

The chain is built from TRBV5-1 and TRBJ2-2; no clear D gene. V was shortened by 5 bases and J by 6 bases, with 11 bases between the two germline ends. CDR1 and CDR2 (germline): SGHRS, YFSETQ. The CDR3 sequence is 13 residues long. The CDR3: CASSSSASGELFF. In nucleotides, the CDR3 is TGCGCCAGCAGTTCATCCGCGTCCGGGGAGCTGTTTTTT. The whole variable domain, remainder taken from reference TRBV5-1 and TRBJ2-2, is KAGVTQTPRYLIKTRGQQVTLSCSPISGHRSVSWYQQTPGQGLQFLFEYFSETQRNKGNFPGRFSGRQFSNSRSEMNVSTLELGDSALYLCASSSSASGELFFGEGSRLTVL.

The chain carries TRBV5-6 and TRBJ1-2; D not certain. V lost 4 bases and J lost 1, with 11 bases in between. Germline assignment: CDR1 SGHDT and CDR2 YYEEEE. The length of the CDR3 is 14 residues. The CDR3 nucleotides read TGTGCCAGCAGCCGCGGGTCCCTTAACTATGGCTACACCTTC. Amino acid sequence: CASSRGSLNYGYTF.

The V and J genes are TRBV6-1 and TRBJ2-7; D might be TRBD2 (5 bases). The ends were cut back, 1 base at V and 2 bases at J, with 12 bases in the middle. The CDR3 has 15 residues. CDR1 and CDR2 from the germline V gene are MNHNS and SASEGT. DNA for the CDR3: TGTGCCAGCAGTGAAGGTATCGGGGTAGCCTACGAGCAGTACTTC. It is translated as CASSEGIGVAYEQYF.

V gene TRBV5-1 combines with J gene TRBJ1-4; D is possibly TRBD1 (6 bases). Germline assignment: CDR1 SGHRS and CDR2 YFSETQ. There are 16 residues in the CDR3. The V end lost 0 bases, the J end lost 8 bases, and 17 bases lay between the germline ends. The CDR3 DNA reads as TGCGCCAGCAGCTTGGAAGGGGGGAGGGTCGAAGAAAAACTGTTTTTT. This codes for CASSLEGGRVEEKLFF.

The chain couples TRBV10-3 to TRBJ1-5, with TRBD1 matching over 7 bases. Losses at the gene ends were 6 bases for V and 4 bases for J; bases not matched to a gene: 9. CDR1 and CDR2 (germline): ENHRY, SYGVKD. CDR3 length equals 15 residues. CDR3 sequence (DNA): TGTGCCATCAGCTCTGGACAGGAGAGTAATCAGCCCCAGCATTTT. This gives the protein CAISSGQESNQPQHF.

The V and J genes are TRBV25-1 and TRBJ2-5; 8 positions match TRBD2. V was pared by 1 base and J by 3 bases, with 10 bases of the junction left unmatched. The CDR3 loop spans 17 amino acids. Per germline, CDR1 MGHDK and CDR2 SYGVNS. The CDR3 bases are TGTGCCAGCAGTGAATCAGCGGCGGGGGGACCGAAAGAGACCCAGTACTTC. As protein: CASSESAAGGPKETQYF. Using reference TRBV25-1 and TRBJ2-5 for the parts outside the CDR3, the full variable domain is EADIYQTPRYLVIGTGKKITLECSQTMGHDKMYWYQQDPGMELHLIHYSYGVNSTEKGDLSSESTVSRIRTEHFPLTLESARPSHTSQYLCASSESAAGGPKETQYFGPGTRLLVL.

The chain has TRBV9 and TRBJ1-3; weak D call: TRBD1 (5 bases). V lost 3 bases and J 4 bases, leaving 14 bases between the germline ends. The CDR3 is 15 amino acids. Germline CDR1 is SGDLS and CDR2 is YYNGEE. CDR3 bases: TGTGCCAGCAGCGGCGGGGGGGATACAGGAAACACCATATATTTT. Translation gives CASSGGGDTGNTIYF.

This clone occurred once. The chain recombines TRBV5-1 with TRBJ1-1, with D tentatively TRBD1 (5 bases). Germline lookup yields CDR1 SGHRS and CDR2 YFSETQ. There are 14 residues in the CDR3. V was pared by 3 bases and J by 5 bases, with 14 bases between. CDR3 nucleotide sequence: TGCGCCAGCAGCTCCACCCGACAGAGAACTGAAGCTTTCTTT. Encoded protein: CASSSTRQRTEAFF.

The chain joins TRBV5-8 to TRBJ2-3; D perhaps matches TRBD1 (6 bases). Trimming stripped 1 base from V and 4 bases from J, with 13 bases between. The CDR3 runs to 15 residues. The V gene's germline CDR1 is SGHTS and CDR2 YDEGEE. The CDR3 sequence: CASSLSQGFSDTQYF. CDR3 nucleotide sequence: TGTGCCAGCAGCTTGTCGCAGGGGTTTTCAGATACGCAGTATTTT. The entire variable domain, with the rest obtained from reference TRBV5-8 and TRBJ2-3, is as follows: EAGVTQSPTHLIKTRGQQATLRCSPISGHTSVYWYQQALGLGLQFLLWYDEGEERNRGNFPPRFSGRQFPNYSSELNVNALELEDSALYLCASSLSQGFSDTQYFGPGTRLTVL.

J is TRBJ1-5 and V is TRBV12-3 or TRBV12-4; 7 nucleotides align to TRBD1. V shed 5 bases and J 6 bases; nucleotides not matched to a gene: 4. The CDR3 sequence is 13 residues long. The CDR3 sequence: CASSQTGFQPQHF. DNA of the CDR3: TGTGCCAGCAGTCAGACAGGGTTTCAGCCCCAGCATTTT.

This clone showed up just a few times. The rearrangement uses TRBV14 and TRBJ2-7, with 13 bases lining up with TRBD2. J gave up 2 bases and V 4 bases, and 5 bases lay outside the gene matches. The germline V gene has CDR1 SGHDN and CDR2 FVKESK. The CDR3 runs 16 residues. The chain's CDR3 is CASSPGLAGYTYEQYF. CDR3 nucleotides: TGTGCCAGCAGCCCGGGACTAGCGGGGTACACCTACGAGCAGTACTTC.

In DNA, the CDR3 is TGCGCCAGCAGTCACGGGGCAGGGGGTTCCTACGAGCAGTACTTC. Translation: CASSHGAGGSYEQYF. The genes are TRBV4-3 and TRBJ2-7; 7 nucleotides match TRBD1. After removal of 6 bases from V and 1 base from J, the junction contained 9 bases not matched to a gene. Germline V gene sequence: CDR1 LGHNA, CDR2 YSLEER. This CDR3 spans 15 amino acids.

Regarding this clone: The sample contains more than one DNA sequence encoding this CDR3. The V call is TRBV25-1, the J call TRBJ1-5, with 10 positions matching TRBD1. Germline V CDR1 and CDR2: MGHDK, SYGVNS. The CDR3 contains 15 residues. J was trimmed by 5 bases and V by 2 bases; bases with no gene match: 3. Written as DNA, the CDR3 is TGTGCCAGCAGTGAACCGGACAGGGGGGATCAGCCCCAGCATTTT. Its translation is CASSEPDRGDQPQHF.

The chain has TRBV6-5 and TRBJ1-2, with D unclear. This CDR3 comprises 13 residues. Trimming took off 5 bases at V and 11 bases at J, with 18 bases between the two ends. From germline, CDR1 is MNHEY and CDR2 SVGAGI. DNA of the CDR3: TGTGCCAGCAGTCCCCCGCGCGGGATCGGATACACCTTC. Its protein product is CASSPPRGIGYTF.

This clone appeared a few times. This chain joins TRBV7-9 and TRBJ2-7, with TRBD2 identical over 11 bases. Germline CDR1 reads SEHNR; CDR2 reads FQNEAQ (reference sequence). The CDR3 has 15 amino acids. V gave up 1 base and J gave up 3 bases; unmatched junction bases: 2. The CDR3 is CASSLDTSGGYEQYF. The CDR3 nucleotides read TGTGCCAGCAGCTTAGACACTAGCGGGGGCTACGAGCAGTACTTC.

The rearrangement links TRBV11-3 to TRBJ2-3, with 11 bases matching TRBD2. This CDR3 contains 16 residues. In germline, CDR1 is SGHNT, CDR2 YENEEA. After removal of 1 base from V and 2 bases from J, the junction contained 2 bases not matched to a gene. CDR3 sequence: CASSLGLAGNTDTQYF. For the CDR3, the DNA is TGTGCCAGCAGCTTAGGACTAGCGGGGAACACAGATACGCAGTATTTT.

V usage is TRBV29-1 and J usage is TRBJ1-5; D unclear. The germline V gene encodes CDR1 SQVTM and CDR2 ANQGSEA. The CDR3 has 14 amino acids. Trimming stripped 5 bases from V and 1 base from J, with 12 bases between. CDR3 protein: CSVSGLESNQPQHF. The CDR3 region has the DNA TGCAGCGTTTCCGGACTGGAAAGCAATCAGCCCCAGCATTTT.

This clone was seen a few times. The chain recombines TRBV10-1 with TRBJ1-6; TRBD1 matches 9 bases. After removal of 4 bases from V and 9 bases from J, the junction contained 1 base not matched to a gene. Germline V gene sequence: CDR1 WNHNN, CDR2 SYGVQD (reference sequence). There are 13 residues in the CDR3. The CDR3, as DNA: TGCGCCAGCAGTGGGGACAGGGCTTCACCCCTCCACTTT. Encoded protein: CASSGDRASPLHF.